The rows below give T cell receptor beta chains drawn from one sample of a study of spatial heterogeneity in lung cancer. Each CDR3 protein is one row after TCRdb ran MiXCR on the 5' RACE reads. The sample shows tens of thousands of distinct CDR3 sequences, around 5% of them seen only once. Here the sequenced sample was lung tumor tissue, taken at surgery. These receptors were obtained from a male donor with early-stage non-small cell lung cancer. Both conserved end residues are part of each CDR3. Clone size appears in some rows only: once, few, many, or a class for an expanded clone.

abundance | j_gene | v_gene | CDR3aa
many | TRBJ2-7 | TRBV19 | CASKDEQYF
many | TRBJ2-3 | TRBV30 | CAWGRADTQYF
many | TRBJ1-5 | TRBV6-2/TRBV6-3 | CASSPGQGRNQPQHF
few | TRBJ2-2 | TRBV6-6 | CASSYSPLLVTGELFF
many | TRBJ2-2 | TRBV28 | CASLGASAGQTGELFF
many | TRBJ1-5 | TRBV20-1 | CSARVTRYSNQPQHF
medium-sized | TRBJ2-2 | TRBV6-2/TRBV6-3 | CASSMRIYANTGELFF
many | TRBJ2-1 | TRBV2 | CASSPGRTYNEQFF
many | TRBJ2-6 | TRBV28 | CASNVGSGANVLTF
many | TRBJ1-5 | TRBV5-6 | CASSLAAGSQPQHF
few | TRBJ2-3 | TRBV29-1 | CSASGGVATDTQYF
many | TRBJ1-3 | TRBV7-6 | CASSRRAGGDAGNTIYF
NA | TRBJ1-2 | TRBV5-1 | CASRDSTNYGYTF
many | TRBJ2-7 | TRBV7-2 | CASRPGLAGGPSYEQYF
many | TRBJ2-2 | TRBV29-1 | CSGTGQGNTGELFF
medium-sized | TRBJ2-7 | TRBV20-1 | CSARDATWNSYEQYF
medium-sized | TRBJ2-1 | TRBV5-1 | CASSLAGDSANEQFF
many | TRBJ2-3 | TRBV29-1 | CSVDGTSTDTQYF
many | TRBJ2-3 | TRBV29-1 | CSAPTSGSTDTQYF
many | TRBJ2-7 | TRBV3-1 | CASSYRPGQWVSKQYF
many | TRBJ1-5 | TRBV20-1 | CSASLGTGNQPQHF
NA | TRBJ1-1 | TRBV6-6 | CASSNGARSNTEAFF
NA | TRBJ2-3 | TRBV11-2 | CASSPQGISTDTQYF
many | TRBJ1-3 | TRBV6-5 | CASRPALGQGRNTIYF
many | TRBJ1-5 | TRBV28 | CASTRTGDNQPQHF
many | TRBJ2-1 | TRBV6-5 | CASSPQGFHNEQFF
many | TRBJ2-5 | TRBV12-3/TRBV12-4 | CASSLFRRGGETQYF
medium-sized | TRBJ2-7 | TRBV10-3 | CATRGGPASYEQYF
few | TRBJ1-6 | TRBV2 | CASIGQGVRNSPLHF
NA | TRBJ1-4 | TRBV13 | CASSSSRWGDINEKLFF
many | TRBJ1-1 | TRBV10-2 | CASSGVRGTEAFF
many | TRBJ2-3 | TRBV12-3/TRBV12-4 | CASRLAVSRTDTQYF
many | TRBJ2-7 | TRBV6-6 | CASSYGGNYEQYF
many | TRBJ1-5 | TRBV6-2/TRBV6-3 | CASLPTGTLLGGNQPQHF
many | TRBJ2-7 | TRBV20-1 | CSASVPGFHEQYF
many | TRBJ2-1 | TRBV28 | CASSSHSVVAGGTHNEQFF
many | TRBJ2-4 | TRBV7-2 | CASSWGTSGEKGWDF
few | TRBJ2-7 | TRBV6-5 | CASSLQGGLSEQYF
many | TRBJ2-3 | TRBV2 | CASTPTSGRTDTQYF
medium-sized | TRBJ2-5 | TRBV29-1 | CSVVGTGETQYF
many | TRBJ2-3 | TRBV7-3 | CASSSAGTGVDTQYF
many | TRBJ1-1 | TRBV5-4 | CASSFSGNTEAFF
many | TRBJ2-1 | TRBV2 | CASSEGTGVYNEQFF
NA | TRBJ2-3 | TRBV12-3/TRBV12-4 | CASSRANVLTDTQYF
once | TRBJ2-3 | TRBV2 | CASSERGTRGQYF
few | TRBJ2-7 | TRBV5-1 | CASKLENRAFYEQYF
many | TRBJ2-3 | TRBV20-1 | CSARVSGGRTSGGARTDTQYF
few | TRBJ1-1 | TRBV3-1 | CASSQDGPRANTEAFF
few | TRBJ2-1 | TRBV6-2/TRBV6-3 | CASSPRTFVEFF
many | TRBJ1-2 | TRBV28 | CASRRGVGYTF
many | TRBJ2-3 | TRBV20-1 | CSASHRGLVALTQYF
many | TRBJ2-1 | TRBV10-3 | CAISSALEDEQFF
medium-sized | TRBJ2-2 | TRBV11-3 | CASSPGQGYTGELFF
NA | TRBJ1-4 | TRBV7-8 | CASSPGINEKLFF
NA | TRBJ2-1 | TRBV13 | CASSRLDNEQFF